Described below is a single T cell receptor beta chain sequence and its context. No antigen is known for it. This may be a read error, as it is one base from a much larger clone. The data are from a study of T cells in Graves' hyperthyroidism and ophthalmopathy. About the research overall: The authors collected peripheral blood at initial diagnosis, before any treatment. Study results and limitations: Before onset, by a median of approximately 6.8 months, the model predicted ophthalmopathy.

There were TCR beta CDR3 regions amplified from RNA transcripts. First-round RT-PCR with HTBI primers amplified the TCR CDR3 region. TCRdb re-called the multiplex PCR reads with MiXCR, one entry per CDR3 protein. This sample has around 620,000 distinct CDR3 sequences, with 15% to 20% found just once. Patients were excluded for uncontrolled infection, other autoimmune disease, pregnancy or lactation. Together with thyroid ultrasound, orbital computed tomography, serum thyroxine and TRAb, clinical symptoms were used for diagnoses. Germline CDR1 DFQATT, CDR2 SNEGSKA (reference sequence). V shed 3 bases and J 5 bases; nucleotides not matched to a gene: 6. CDR3 size: 14 residues.

Sequencing was done on a sample of blood. The sequence was obtained from a woman aged 25 to 39 with Graves' hyperthyroidism. V gene TRBV20-1 combines with J gene TRBJ2-5; TRBD2 matches 10 bases. CDR3 coding DNA: TGCAGTGCTAGTCCTAGCGGGAGCAGCGAGACCCAGTACTTC. Translation: CSASPSGSSETQYF.